This T cell receptor beta chain emerged from a study of human T cells and chemical hapten exposure. Trimming took 4 bases from V and 3 from J; bases not matched to a gene: 12. CDR3 size: 17 residues. Germline CDR1 and CDR2: LNHDA and SQIVND (reference sequence). This clonotype has just a few counts. TCRdb redid the calling of the 5' RACE reads with MiXCR, one entry per CDR3 protein. The repertoire consists of tens of thousands of distinct CDR3 sequences, with roughly 7.7% occurring once and the leading ten covering approximately 2.5%. Unfractionated whole blood yielded total RNA. The TCR sequence derives from a male donor in good health. The gene calls are TRBV19 and TRBJ2-3; TRBD2 agrees at 8 bases. The CDR3 protein is CASSTIAGSAGTDTQYF. CDR3 bases: TGTGCCAGTAGTACCATAGCGGGGAGCGCGGGAACAGATACGCAGTATTTT.